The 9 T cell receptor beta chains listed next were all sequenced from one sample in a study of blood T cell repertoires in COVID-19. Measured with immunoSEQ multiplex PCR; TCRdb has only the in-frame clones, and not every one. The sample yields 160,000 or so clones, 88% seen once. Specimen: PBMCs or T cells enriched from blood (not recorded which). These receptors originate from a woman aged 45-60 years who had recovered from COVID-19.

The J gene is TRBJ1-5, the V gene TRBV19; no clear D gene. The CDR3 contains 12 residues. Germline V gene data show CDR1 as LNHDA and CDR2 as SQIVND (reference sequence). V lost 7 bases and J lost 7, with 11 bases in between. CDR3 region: CASIPTGQPQHF. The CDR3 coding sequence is TGTGCCAGTATTCCGACTGGGCAGCCCCAGCATTTT.

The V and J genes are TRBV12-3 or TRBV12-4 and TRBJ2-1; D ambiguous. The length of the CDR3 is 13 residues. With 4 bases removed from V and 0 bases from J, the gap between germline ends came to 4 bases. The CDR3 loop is CASSSSSYNEQFF. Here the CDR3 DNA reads TGTGCCAGCAGTTCGAGCTCCTACAATGAGCAGTTCTTC.

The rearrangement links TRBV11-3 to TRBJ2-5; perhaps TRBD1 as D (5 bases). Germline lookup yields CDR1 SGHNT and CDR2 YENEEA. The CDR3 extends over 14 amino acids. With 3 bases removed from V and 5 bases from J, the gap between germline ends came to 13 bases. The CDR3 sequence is CASSLYAKGETQYF. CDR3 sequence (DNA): TGTGCCAGCAGCTTGTATGCGAAGGGGGAGACCCAGTACTTC.

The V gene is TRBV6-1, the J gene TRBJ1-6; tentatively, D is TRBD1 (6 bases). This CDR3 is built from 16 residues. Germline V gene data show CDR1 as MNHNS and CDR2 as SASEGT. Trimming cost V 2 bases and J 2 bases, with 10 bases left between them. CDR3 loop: CASSETQGAYNSPLHF. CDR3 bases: TGTGCCAGCAGTGAAACACAGGGAGCCTATAATTCACCCCTCCACTTT.

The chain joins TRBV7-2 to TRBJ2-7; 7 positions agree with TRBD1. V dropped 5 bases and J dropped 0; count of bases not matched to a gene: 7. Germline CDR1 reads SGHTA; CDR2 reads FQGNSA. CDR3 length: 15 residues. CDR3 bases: TGTGCCAGCAGCACGGGACAGCCGAGCTCCTACGAGCAGTACTTC. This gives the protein CASSTGQPSSYEQYF.

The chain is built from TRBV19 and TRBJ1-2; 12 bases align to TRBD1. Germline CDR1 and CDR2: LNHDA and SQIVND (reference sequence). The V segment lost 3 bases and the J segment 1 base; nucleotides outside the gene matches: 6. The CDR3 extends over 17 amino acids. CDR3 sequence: CASSIGTGGEVNYGYTF. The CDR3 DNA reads TGTGCCAGTAGTATCGGGACAGGGGGCGAGGTTAACTATGGCTACACCTTC.

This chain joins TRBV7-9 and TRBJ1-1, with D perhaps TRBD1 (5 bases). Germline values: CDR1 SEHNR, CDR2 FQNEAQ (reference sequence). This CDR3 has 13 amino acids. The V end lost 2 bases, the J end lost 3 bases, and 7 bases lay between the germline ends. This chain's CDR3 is CASSLRRDTEAFF. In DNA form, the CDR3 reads TGTGCCAGCAGCTTACGCAGGGACACTGAAGCTTTCTTT.

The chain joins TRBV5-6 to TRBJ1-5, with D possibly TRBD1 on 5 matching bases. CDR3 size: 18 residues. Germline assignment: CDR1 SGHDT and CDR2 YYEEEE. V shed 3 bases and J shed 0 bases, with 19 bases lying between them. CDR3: CASSSTVIGLDSNQPQHF. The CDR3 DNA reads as TGTGCCAGCAGCTCGACAGTGATCGGATTAGATAGCAATCAGCCCCAGCATTTT. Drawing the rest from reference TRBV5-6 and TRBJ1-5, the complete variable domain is DAGVTQSPTHLIKTRGQQVTLRCSPKSGHDTVSWYQQALGQGPQFIFQYYEEEERQRGNFPDRFSGHQFPNYSSELNVNALLLGDSALYLCASSSTVIGLDSNQPQHFGDGTRLSIL.

The CDR3 sequence is CSARDQSEAFF. CDR3 coding DNA: TGCAGTGCTAGAGATCAGTCAGAAGCTTTCTTT. The rearrangement links TRBV20-1 to TRBJ1-1; D unresolved. V dropped 0 bases and J dropped 8 bases, with 7 bases sitting between them. The germline V gene has CDR1 DFQATT and CDR2 SNEGSKA (reference sequence). CDR3 length: 11 amino acids.